What follows are 27 T cell receptor beta chains derived from one specimen sequenced in a study of blood T cell repertoires in COVID-19. Some clones are missing from TCRdb's copy, which holds only in-frame ones; the method was immunoSEQ multiplex PCR. The profile shows roughly 160,000 clones, just under 90% of them singletons. Sequences were obtained from peripheral blood. The receptors here all came from an older woman with COVID-19, enrolled during active disease.

This clone was observed a handful of times. Within the sample, other DNA sequences also encode this same CDR3. V is TRBV30 and J is TRBJ1-1; D is unresolved. Trimming took 2 bases from V and 8 from J, leaving 9 bases between them. Germline V gives CDR1 GTSNPN, CDR2 SVGIG (reference sequence). The CDR3 runs 11 residues. In DNA form, the CDR3 reads TGTGCCTGGAGTCCTACCCGGGAAGCTTTCTTT. Amino acids: CAWSPTREAFF.

This chain joins TRBV14 and TRBJ2-1; no reliable D call. Trimming left V 1 base short and J 3 bases short, with 25 bases between. Germline V gene data show CDR1 as SGHDN and CDR2 as FVKESK. The CDR3 runs 20 residues. For the CDR3, the DNA is TGTGCCAGCAGCCAAGGCCCAGTATTACGACTGGCCCACAACTACAATGAGCAGTTCTTC. Protein: CASSQGPVLRLAHNYNEQFF.

This chain connects TRBV19 to TRBJ2-7; 15 positions agree with TRBD2. The CDR3 extends over 20 amino acids. CDR1 and CDR2 (germline): LNHDA, SQIVND (reference sequence). The V and J ends lost 5 bases and 4 bases, in that order; junction bases with no gene match: 18. CDR3 protein: CASSARTSGGAPLSRYEQYF. The CDR3 bases are TGTGCCAGTAGTGCCCGGACTAGCGGGGGGGCCCCCCTTTCTCGGTACGAGCAGTACTTC.

The V call is TRBV5-5, the J call TRBJ2-1, with TRBD2 matching over 8 bases. Germline loops: CDR1 SGHKS, CDR2 YYEKEE (reference sequence). This CDR3 is built from 17 residues. The V gene end was trimmed by 0 bases and the J gene end by 0 bases; junction bases not matched to a gene: 5. The CDR3 reads CASSLATSGSSYNEQFF. CDR3 nucleotides: TGTGCCAGCAGCTTGGCAACTAGCGGTAGCTCCTACAATGAGCAGTTCTTC.

The rearrangement joins TRBV3-1 (or the pseudogene TRBV3-2) to TRBJ2-1; 11 positions agree with TRBD2. CDR1 is LGHDT, CDR2 YNNKEL, per germline (reference sequence). The CDR3 runs to 15 residues. The ends lost 2 bases at V and 9 bases at J; junction bases unmatched: 6. The CDR3 is CASSQQLAGAIEQFF. DNA of the CDR3: TGTGCCAGCAGCCAACAACTAGCGGGGGCTATTGAGCAGTTCTTC.

This chain connects TRBV27 to TRBJ1-5, with D possibly TRBD1 on 5 matching bases. Trimming removed 6 bases from V and 3 bases from J, with 18 bases in between. CDR1 MNHEY and CDR2 SMNVEV come from the germline V gene (reference sequence). The CDR3 has 16 amino acids. CDR3 DNA sequence: TGTGCCAGCAGCGCGACGGGGGTCTACCACAATCAGCCCCAGCATTTT. This encodes CASSATGVYHNQPQHF.

V is TRBV6-4 and J is TRBJ2-3; D is possibly TRBD1 (6 bases). This CDR3 has 18 amino acids. Between the trimmed V and J ends, which lost 4 bases and 0 bases, there was a span of 20 bases. Germline V gives CDR1 MRHNA, CDR2 SNTAGT. The CDR3 loop reads CASSAGRGKTSSTDTQYF. CDR3 DNA: TGTGCCAGCAGTGCGGGCAGGGGTAAAACTTCTAGCACAGATACGCAGTATTTT.

This chain uses TRBV10-3 with TRBJ2-3; 7 nucleotides line up with TRBD1. J gave up 0 bases and V 5 bases, and 11 bases lay outside the gene matches. The CDR3 has 17 residues. Per the germline V gene, CDR1 is ENHRY and CDR2 is SYGVKD. The CDR3 DNA follows: TGTGCCATCAGTTCAGGGATTACAGGGGCTAGCACAGATACGCAGTATTTT. Translated, it gives CAISSGITGASTDTQYF.

J is TRBJ2-3 and V is TRBV10-3; D is unclear. V was trimmed by 5 bases and J by 6 bases, leaving 9 bases between them. This CDR3 has 12 residues. The germline CDR1 and CDR2 sequences are ENHRY and SYGVKD. The chain's CDR3 is CAISPPGDTQYF. The CDR3 DNA reads as TGTGCCATCAGTCCCCCCGGGGATACGCAGTATTTT.

V gene TRBV14 combines with J gene TRBJ2-3; D is possibly TRBD2 (5 bases). Looked up from germline, CDR1 is SGHDN and CDR2 is FVKESK. The V and J ends lost 2 bases and 7 bases respectively, with 7 bases between them. The length of the CDR3 is 12 residues. The CDR3 here is CASSQRTYTQYF. CDR3 nucleotides: TGTGCCAGCAGCCAACGGACTTATACGCAGTATTTT.

The chain recombines TRBV2 with TRBJ1-6; D gene unclear. The germline V gene encodes CDR1 SNHLY and CDR2 FYNNEI. Deletions cut 4 bases from V and 9 bases from J, with 13 bases between. The CDR3 contains 14 residues. CDR3 bases: TGTGCCAGCAGTGTCGACGGAGGACGTTCACCCCTCCACTTT. This sequence encodes CASSVDGGRSPLHF.

This sequence joins TRBV19 and TRBJ1-5; D may be TRBD1 (5 bases). The germline V gene encodes CDR1 LNHDA and CDR2 SQIVND (reference sequence). V lost 11 bases to trimming and J lost 4 bases, with 21 bases between them. This CDR3 comprises 15 residues. CDR3 sequence reads: CASTRGRNPNQPQHF. In DNA, the CDR3 is TGTGCCTCGACGCGGGGACGTAATCCAAATCAGCCCCAGCATTTT.

The V and J genes are TRBV7-8 and TRBJ1-4, with TRBD1 identical over 7 bases. The CDR3 covers 16 residues. Germline V gene data show CDR1 as SGHVS and CDR2 as FQNEAQ. V trimming: 5 bases; J trimming: 5 bases; junction bases outside the gene matches: 11. The CDR3 nucleotides read TGTGCCAGCAGCCAAAGAGGGGGCGCGATCAATGAAAAACTGTTTTTT. Residues: CASSQRGGAINEKLFF.

The rearrangement uses TRBV5-1 and TRBJ2-3; D gene ambiguous. The CDR3 has 13 amino acids. V dropped 6 bases and J dropped 6 bases, with 14 bases sitting between them. Germline V gives CDR1 SGHRS, CDR2 YFSETQ. DNA of the CDR3: TGCGCCAGCATCGTTGGCCCCGGGGATACGCAGTATTTT. Translated: CASIVGPGDTQYF.

V and J are TRBV4-1 and TRBJ2-2; 9 bases match TRBD1. Germline V gene data show CDR1 as MGHRA and CDR2 as YSYEKL. The length of the CDR3 is 16 residues. Losses at the gene ends were 2 bases for V and 6 bases for J; bases not matched to a gene: 7. In DNA, the CDR3 is TGCGCCAGCAGCCAATGGGACAGGGATAACGCCGGGGAGCTGTTTTTT. Translating it yields CASSQWDRDNAGELFF.

In its sample, this clone was seen a few times. The V and J genes are TRBV6-5 and TRBJ1-4; TRBD1 matches at 10 bases. This CDR3 contains 14 residues. CDR1 is MNHEY and CDR2 is SVGAGI in the germline V gene. The J segment lost 7 bases and the V segment lost 6 bases, leaving 5 bases of the junction unmatched. The DNA of the CDR3 is TGTGCCAGCAGCCCCGGACAGGGGGGTGAAAAACTGTTTTTT. Encoded protein: CASSPGQGGEKLFF.

This clone was detected once. V and J are TRBV19 and TRBJ1-5; no clear D gene. CDR1 LNHDA and CDR2 SQIVND come from the germline V gene (reference sequence). This CDR3 is 15 amino acids long. Trimming removed 3 bases from V and 3 bases from J, with 12 bases in between. CDR3 DNA: TGTGCCAGTAGTATCACTAGGCAGACCAATCAGCCCCAGCATTTT. Protein sequence: CASSITRQTNQPQHF.

The chain combines TRBV28 with TRBJ2-1; D is possibly TRBD1 (6 bases). The CDR3 length is 16 residues. V was pared by 4 bases and J by 0 bases, with 13 bases between. The germline V gene has CDR1 MDHEN and CDR2 SYDVKM. CDR3 amino acids: CASSSAQGSSYNEQFF. The CDR3 DNA is TGTGCCAGCAGTTCCGCCCAGGGGAGCTCCTACAATGAGCAGTTCTTC.

The chain carries TRBV29-1 and TRBJ1-1; 9 bases agree with TRBD1. The CDR3 spans 12 residues. In germline, CDR1 is SQVTM, CDR2 ANQGSEA. With V trimmed by 7 bases and J by 4 bases, 4 bases remained unmatched. CDR3 loop: CSGEDRGTEAFF. CDR3 nucleotide sequence: TGCAGCGGGGAGGACAGGGGCACTGAAGCTTTCTTT.

The rearrangement uses TRBV25-1 and TRBJ2-3; tentatively, D is TRBD1 (6 bases). Trimming shortened V by 6 bases and J by 0 bases, and 16 bases separated the two germline ends. The CDR3 is made up of 16 amino acids. Germline values: CDR1 MGHDK, CDR2 SYGVNS. The CDR3, as DNA: TGTGCCAGCAGCGAGCAACAGGGATCTAGCACAGATACGCAGTATTTT. Translation gives CASSEQQGSSTDTQYF.

This chain joins TRBV7-8 and TRBJ1-2; D remains unclear. The CDR3 consists of 12 residues. V was cut by 1 base and J by 7 bases, with 7 bases left in between. Germline V CDR1 and CDR2: SGHVS, FQNEAQ. CDR3 nucleotides: TGTGCCAGCAGCTTAGGGGCCTCTGGCTACACCTTC. It encodes CASSLGASGYTF.

The chain has TRBV5-1 and TRBJ1-3, with D hard to call. Trimming shortened V by 5 bases and J by 0 bases, and 12 bases separated the two germline ends. The CDR3 spans 15 residues. The germline gives CDR1 SGHRS, CDR2 YFSETQ. CDR3 amino acids: CASSVPSSSGNTIYF. In nucleotides, the CDR3 is TGCGCCAGCAGTGTGCCTAGCTCCTCTGGAAACACCATATATTTT.

This clone was seen once. This sequence joins TRBV28 and TRBJ1-1, with D possibly matching TRBD1 (5 bases). Trimming took off 3 bases at V and 2 bases at J, with 10 bases between the two ends. Germline CDR1 MDHEN, CDR2 SYDVKM. CDR3 length equals 14 residues. Here the CDR3 DNA reads TGTGCCAGCAGTTTCCCGGGGGTTAACACTGAAGCTTTCTTT. Its protein product is CASSFPGVNTEAFF. The full variable domain, its missing parts supplied by reference TRBV28 and TRBJ1-1, is DVKVTQSSRYLVKRTGEKVFLECVQDMDHENMFWYRQDPGLGLRLIYFSYDVKMKEKGDIPEGYSVSREKKERFSLILESASTNQTSMYLCASSFPGVNTEAFFGQGTRLTVV.

This clone was observed a single time. This rearrangement joins TRBV6-5 to TRBJ1-6; D is unclear. The ends were cut back, 0 bases at V and 7 bases at J, with 10 bases in the middle. The length of the CDR3 is 15 residues. Germline V gene lookup returns CDR1 MNHEY and CDR2 SVGAGI. The CDR3 loop is CASSYSGRENSPLHF. In DNA, the CDR3 is TGTGCCAGCAGTTACTCAGGGCGGGAAAATTCACCCCTCCACTTT.

The rearrangement links TRBV30 to TRBJ1-2; 8 bases map to TRBD1. V lost 1 base, J lost 4 bases, and 5 bases stayed unmatched. This CDR3 comprises 14 residues. Germline V gene data show CDR1 as GTSNPN and CDR2 as SVGIG (reference sequence). The chain's CDR3 is CAWSARTGIYGYTF. The CDR3 nucleotides read TGTGCCTGGAGTGCCAGGACAGGGATCTATGGCTACACCTTC. Supplemented by reference TRBV30 and TRBJ1-2, the full variable domain reads SQTIHQWPATLVQPVGSPLSLECTVEGTSNPNLYWYRQAAGRGLQLLFYSVGIGQISSEVPQNLSASRPQDRQFILSSKKLLLSDSGFYLCAWSARTGIYGYTFGSGTRLTVV.

V usage is TRBV6-6 and J usage is TRBJ1-2, with a possible D match to TRBD1 (6 bases). CDR3 length equals 15 residues. Germline CDR1 MNHNY, CDR2 SVGAGI (reference sequence). Deletions cut 6 bases from V and 4 bases from J, with 18 bases between. In DNA, the CDR3 is TGTGCCAGCAGCCCGACCGACAGGACCCTCTATGGCTACACCTTC. It codes for CASSPTDRTLYGYTF.

This clone was recorded once. V usage is TRBV12-3 or TRBV12-4 and J usage is TRBJ1-2; D may be TRBD1 (5 bases). The CDR3 loop spans 13 amino acids. V was trimmed by 4 bases and J by 2 bases, leaving 8 bases between them. The CDR3 region is CASSSDTNYGYTF. CDR3 nucleotides: TGTGCCAGCAGTTCGGACACCAACTATGGCTACACCTTC.